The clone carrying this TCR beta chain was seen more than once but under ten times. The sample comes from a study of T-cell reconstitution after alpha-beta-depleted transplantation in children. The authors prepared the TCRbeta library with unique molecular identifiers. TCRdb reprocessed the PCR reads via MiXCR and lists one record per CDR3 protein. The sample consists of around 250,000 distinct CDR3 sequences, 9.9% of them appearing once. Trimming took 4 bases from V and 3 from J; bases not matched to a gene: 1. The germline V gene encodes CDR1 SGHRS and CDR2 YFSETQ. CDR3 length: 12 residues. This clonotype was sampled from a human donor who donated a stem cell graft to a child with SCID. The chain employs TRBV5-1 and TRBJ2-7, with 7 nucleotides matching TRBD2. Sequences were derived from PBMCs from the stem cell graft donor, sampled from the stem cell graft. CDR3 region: CASSASGYEQYF. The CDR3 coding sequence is TGCGCCAGCAGCGCTAGCGGCTACGAGCAGTACTTC.